This T cell receptor beta chain was recorded in a study of blood T cell repertoires in COVID-19. For the study at large: The origin of the acute and convalescent COVID-19 samples was the United States, Italy and Spain. Sources were T cells, B-cell-depleted T cells, or PBMCs; the material itself was cDNA or gDNA.

Under the authors' procedure: Estimation of nucleated cell counts was performed using reference gene primer amplification. Some clones are missing from TCRdb's copy, which holds only in-frame ones; the method was immunoSEQ multiplex PCR. V, J and clone size are those of that table, while D and trimming were read from the DNA. This table has 86,000 or so clones, around 80% appearing once. The V gene lost 7 bases and the J gene lost 7 bases, with 10 bases spanning the gap. CDR3 length: 12 residues. The germline gives CDR1 MDHEN, CDR2 SYDVKM. The TCR comes from an older man with acute or convalescent COVID-19. The chain links TRBV28 to TRBJ1-4, with a weak D call TRBD1 (5 bases). What was sequenced was peripheral blood. This chain's CDR3 is CASKTVGEKLFF. CDR3 in DNA: TGTGCCAGCAAGACAGTAGGTGAAAAACTGTTTTTT.